The clone carrying this TCR beta chain was detected a few times. Here immunoSEQ multiplex PCR was the method, and the copy in TCRdb shows in-frame clones only, minus some. The table lists hundreds of thousands of clones, 80% to 90% of them singletons, with more than 0.01% in the top ten. This record belongs to a study of shared T cell receptors in the human thymus. The germline CDR1 and CDR2 sequences are MNHEY and SVGAGI. The V and J ends lost 5 bases and 8 bases respectively, with 18 bases between them. This CDR3 region has 15 residues. This same sample was also taken into another study, of human thymus T cells.

This sequence joins TRBV6-5 and TRBJ1-4; a possible D gene is TRBD1 (5 bases). The TCR was taken from a girl under three years old with a congenital heart defect. The sample comprised thymocytes. The CDR3 region has the DNA TGTGCCAGCAGTCCCCATGGAGGGGTCGGAGAAAAACTGTTTTTT. Protein: CASSPHGGVGEKLFF.